These 27 T cell receptor beta chains came from one sample sequenced in a study of memory CD4+ T cells and cytomegalovirus serostatus (dated by TCRdb to the late 2010s). Single viable CD3+CD4+CD8-CD45RO+ cells were sorted as memory CD4+ T cells on a FACSAria II. The library was obtained by the immunoSEQ multiplex PCR assay. Held by TCRdb, this immuneACCESS table contains in-frame sequences only and omits some clones. Under half of the omission traces to an unresolved V gene where checked; the cause of the rest is unknown. In this sample the table shows about 61,000 clones, approximately 85% of which occur a single time. Clones ranked in the top ten supply more than 0.8% of the sample. Sequencing was performed on memory CD4+ T cells from blood. Receptors were obtained from an adult in good health and CMV-seronegative.

The chain combines TRBV19 with TRBJ2-3; no reliable D call. V was shortened by 9 bases and J by 1 base, with 11 bases between the two germline ends. The CDR3 is 13 residues long. Germline CDR1 and CDR2: LNHDA and SQIVND (reference sequence). The CDR3 protein is CASLRPGTDTQYF. The CDR3 coding sequence is TGTGCCAGCCTTCGGCCCGGCACAGATACGCAGTATTTT.

The rearrangement joins TRBV11-3 to TRBJ2-1; TRBD1 is a possible D gene (6 bases). Trimming left V 5 bases short and J 0 bases short, with 14 bases between. CDR3 size: 16 residues. Per the germline V gene, CDR1 is SGHNT and CDR2 is YENEEA. The CDR3 nucleotides read TGTGCCAGCAGCCATTGGACAGACAGCTCCTACAATGAGCAGTTCTTC. Translated, it gives CASSHWTDSSYNEQFF.

The gene calls are TRBV19 and TRBJ2-3, with a weak D call TRBD1 (6 bases). The CDR3 runs to 14 residues. Germline-derived CDR1 and CDR2 are LNHDA and SQIVND (reference sequence). With 4 bases removed from V and 0 bases from J, the gap between germline ends came to 8 bases. The DNA for the CDR3 is TGTGCCAGTAGTAGGGACATTAGCACAGATACGCAGTATTTT. It codes for CASSRDISTDTQYF.

This chain joins TRBV5-1 and TRBJ1-2, with TRBD1 matching 9 bases. V shed 3 bases, J shed 7 bases, and the junction held 10 bases outside the gene matches. This CDR3 region has 15 residues. In germline, CDR1 is SGHRS, CDR2 YFSETQ. The CDR3: CASSSGQGRGSGYTF. CDR3 in DNA: TGCGCCAGCAGCTCCGGACAGGGGAGGGGAAGTGGCTACACCTTC. Filled out from reference TRBV5-1 and TRBJ1-2, the complete variable domain reads KAGVTQTPRYLIKTRGQQVTLSCSPISGHRSVSWYQQTPGQGLQFLFEYFSETQRNKGNFPGRFSGRQFSNSRSEMNVSTLELGDSALYLCASSSGQGRGSGYTFGSGTRLTVV.

The chain has TRBV5-4 and TRBJ2-5; 7 bases map to TRBD1. The germline CDR1 and CDR2 sequences are SGHNT and YYREEE (reference sequence). This CDR3 is built from 14 residues. The V and J ends lost 4 bases and 5 bases, in that order; junction bases with no gene match: 8. CDR3 residues: CASSNVGGPETQYF. In nucleotides, the CDR3 is TGTGCCAGCAGCAATGTAGGGGGCCCCGAGACCCAGTACTTC.

The rearrangement links TRBV5-4 to TRBJ1-2, with 8 positions matching TRBD1. In germline, CDR1 is SGHNT, CDR2 YYREEE (reference sequence). This CDR3 comprises 15 residues. The J segment lost 6 bases and the V segment lost 0 bases, leaving 7 bases of the junction unmatched. This CDR3 reads CASSLGVQGDHGYTF. The CDR3, as DNA: TGTGCCAGCAGCTTGGGAGTACAGGGGGACCATGGCTACACCTTC.

The chain carries TRBV29-1 and TRBJ1-2; possible D gene TRBD1, 6 bases. This CDR3 is 13 amino acids long. From germline, CDR1 is SQVTM and CDR2 ANQGSEA. Trimming removed 7 bases at V and 7 bases at J, with 19 bases between. CDR3 residues: CSAGNREKSGYTF. The CDR3 nucleotides are TGCAGCGCCGGAAACAGGGAGAAGAGTGGCTACACCTTC. Full variable domain (remainder filled in from reference TRBV29-1 and TRBJ1-2): SAVISQKPSRDICQRGTSLTIQCQVDSQVTMMFWYRQQPGQSLTLIATANQGSEATYESGFVIDKFPISRPNLTFSTLTVSNMSPEDSSIYLCSAGNREKSGYTFGSGTRLTVV.

The chain uses TRBV10-3 and TRBJ1-1; no firm D call. This CDR3 spans 13 amino acids. V dropped 2 bases and J dropped 3 bases, with 7 bases sitting between them. CDR1 and CDR2 (germline): ENHRY, SYGVKD. CDR3 loop: CAISERSDTEAFF. CDR3 DNA: TGTGCCATCAGTGAGAGAAGTGACACTGAAGCTTTCTTT.

The V gene is TRBV5-1, the J gene TRBJ2-5, with 8 bases that match TRBD2. Germline-derived CDR1 and CDR2 are SGHRS and YFSETQ. Trimming removed 5 bases from V and 4 bases from J; junction bases left unmatched: 10. The CDR3 spans 15 residues. The CDR3 sequence is CASSPGLVNGETQYF. CDR3 bases: TGCGCCAGCAGTCCGGGACTAGTGAATGGAGAGACCCAGTACTTC.

CDR3 bases: TGTGCCAGCAGTTCAGGGCTTTACAATGAGCAGTTCTTC. Amino acid sequence: CASSSGLYNEQFF. The chain has TRBV28 and TRBJ2-1, with a possible D match to TRBD1 (5 bases). CDR3 length: 13 residues. Per the germline V gene, CDR1 is MDHEN and CDR2 is SYDVKM. The V gene lost 4 bases and the J gene lost 4 bases, with 8 bases spanning the gap.

This sequence joins TRBV27 and TRBJ2-2; TRBD2 might be the D (6 bases). Per the germline V gene, CDR1 is MNHEY and CDR2 is SMNVEV (reference sequence). The CDR3 has 15 amino acids. V lost 6 bases, J lost 3 bases, and 14 bases lay in between. For the CDR3, the DNA is TGTGCCAGCAGCAGGACTACACTCCACACCGGGGAGCTGTTTTTT. Translating it yields CASSRTTLHTGELFF.

The V and J genes are TRBV2 and TRBJ2-7; 10 nucleotides agree with TRBD1. In germline, CDR1 is SNHLY, CDR2 FYNNEI. The CDR3 sequence is 14 residues long. Trimming removed 5 bases from V and 2 bases from J; junction bases left unmatched: 3. The CDR3 DNA is TGTGCCAGCAGTCGGACAGGGGGTACCTACGAGCAGTACTTC. Its translation is CASSRTGGTYEQYF.

This chain connects TRBV4-1 to TRBJ2-5; tentatively, D is TRBD1 or TRBD2 (7 bases each). The ends were cut back, 3 bases at V and 3 bases at J, with 17 bases in the middle. This CDR3 comprises 16 residues. CDR1 is MGHRA, CDR2 YSYEKL, per germline. This CDR3 reads CASSQRGTEPEETQYF. The CDR3 DNA is TGCGCCAGCAGCCAGCGGGGGACAGAACCCGAAGAGACCCAGTACTTC.

The chain couples TRBV6-1 to TRBJ1-4; TRBD1 might be the D (5 bases). The germline V and J ends were trimmed by 0 bases and 0 bases, with 14 bases remaining between them. The germline gives CDR1 MNHNS, CDR2 SASEGT. This CDR3 has 18 amino acids. This chain's CDR3 is CASSEANEGVATNEKLFF. CDR3 bases: TGTGCCAGCAGTGAAGCGAATGAAGGGGTTGCAACTAATGAAAAACTGTTTTTT.

The rearrangement joins TRBV2 to TRBJ2-7; TRBD2 agrees at 7 bases. The CDR3 is made up of 14 amino acids. Germline loops: CDR1 SNHLY, CDR2 FYNNEI. V shed 7 bases, J shed 0 bases, and the junction held 6 bases outside the gene matches. The CDR3 DNA reads as TGTGCCAGCACCCTTAGCGGGTTCTCCTACGAGCAGTACTTC. Its translation: CASTLSGFSYEQYF. The whole variable domain, remainder taken from reference TRBV2 and TRBJ2-7, is EPEVTQTPSHQVTQMGQEVILRCVPISNHLYFYWYRQILGQKVEFLVSFYNNEISEKSEIFDDQFSVERPDGSNFTLKIRSTKLEDSAMYFCASTLSGFSYEQYFGPGTRLTVT.

The chain is built from TRBV12-5 and TRBJ2-1; the match to TRBD1 covers 7 bases. The germline gives CDR1 LGHNT, CDR2 FRNRAP. This CDR3 spans 17 amino acids. J gave up 9 bases and V 0 bases, and 14 bases lay outside the gene matches. This CDR3 reads CASGLVLGTAAIGEQFF. CDR3 nucleotides: TGTGCTAGTGGTTTGGTACTAGGGACAGCTGCAATCGGTGAGCAGTTCTTC.

The rearrangement uses TRBV15 and TRBJ1-4; D perhaps matches TRBD1 (6 bases). V dropped 4 bases and J dropped 4 bases, with 13 bases sitting between them. The CDR3 loop spans 15 amino acids. Germline V lookup: CDR1 LNHNV, CDR2 YYDKDF (reference sequence). This chain's CDR3 is CATSTPVRGNEKLFF. In DNA, the CDR3 is TGTGCCACCAGCACCCCCGTCAGGGGTAATGAAAAACTGTTTTTT.

The V and J genes are TRBV28 and TRBJ1-2; TRBD1 is a possible D gene (6 bases). Per germline, CDR1 MDHEN and CDR2 SYDVKM. The length of the CDR3 is 16 residues. Trimming took off 3 bases at V and 4 bases at J, with 18 bases between the two ends. The DNA of the CDR3 is TGTGCCAGCAGTTTTTCCGGGACATCCTCGGGCTATGGCTACACCTTC. It specifies CASSFSGTSSGYGYTF.

The gene calls are TRBV19 and TRBJ1-1; TRBD1 might be the D (5 bases). Germline V CDR1 and CDR2: LNHDA, SQIVND (reference sequence). The CDR3 covers 14 residues. V was shortened by 6 bases and J by 0 bases, with 11 bases between the two germline ends. The CDR3 here is CASSLGHMNTEAFF. CDR3 DNA sequence: TGTGCCAGTAGCCTCGGACACATGAACACTGAAGCTTTCTTT.

The V call is TRBV7-9, the J call TRBJ2-3, with D maybe TRBD2 (6 bases). The V end was cut by 1 base, the J end by 0 bases, with 11 bases between. The germline CDR1 and CDR2 sequences are SEHNR and FQNEAQ (reference sequence). CDR3 length: 16 residues. Here the CDR3 DNA reads TGTGCCAGCAGCTTAGGTGCGGGGCCGAGCACAGATACGCAGTATTTT. Residues: CASSLGAGPSTDTQYF.

J is TRBJ2-5 and V is TRBV5-1; TRBD1 agrees at 8 bases. Germline values: CDR1 SGHRS, CDR2 YFSETQ. The CDR3 runs 15 residues. V was clipped by 0 bases and J by 0 bases; unmatched bases: 1. CDR3 sequence reads: CASSLGTGYQETQYF. For the CDR3, the DNA is TGCGCCAGCAGCTTGGGGACAGGGTACCAAGAGACCCAGTACTTC.

The chain couples TRBV15 to TRBJ1-2; possibly TRBD1 for D (6 bases). The length of the CDR3 is 14 residues. Germline CDR1 reads LNHNV; CDR2 reads YYDKDF (reference sequence). V lost 3 bases to trimming and J lost 0 bases, with 8 bases between them. The CDR3 DNA follows: TGTGCCACCAGCAGGGACAGAACTAACTATGGCTACACCTTC. It encodes CATSRDRTNYGYTF.

The chain carries TRBV19 and TRBJ1-2, with 7 bases that match TRBD1. The CDR3 spans 13 residues. V trimming: 10 bases; J trimming: 8 bases; junction bases outside the gene matches: 13. CDR1 and CDR2 from the germline V gene are LNHDA and SQIVND (reference sequence). CDR3 coding DNA: TGTGCCATCCAGGACAGGAATCCAACAGGCTACACCTTC. It codes for CAIQDRNPTGYTF.

The chain joins TRBV19 to TRBJ1-5; D is unresolved. The CDR3 has 14 amino acids. Between the trimmed V and J ends, which lost 6 bases and 0 bases, there was a span of 9 bases. Germline V gene data show CDR1 as LNHDA and CDR2 as SQIVND (reference sequence). The CDR3 spells CASRPGYSNQPQHF. CDR3 nucleotide sequence: TGTGCCAGTAGACCGGGGTATAGCAATCAGCCCCAGCATTTT. The full variable domain, completed using reference TRBV19 and TRBJ1-5, is DGGITQSPKYLFRKEGQNVTLSCEQNLNHDAMYWYRQDPGQGLRLIYYSQIVNDFQKGDIAEGYSVSREKKESFPLTVTSAQKNPTAFYLCASRPGYSNQPQHFGDGTRLSIL.

V and J are TRBV5-1 and TRBJ1-1; 8 nucleotides agree with TRBD1. J lost 2 bases, V lost 2 bases, and 5 bases had no gene match. Germline V gene data show CDR1 as SGHRS and CDR2 as YFSETQ. This CDR3 region has 15 residues. The CDR3 spells CASSFTGGANTEAFF. Here the CDR3 DNA reads TGCGCCAGCAGCTTCACAGGGGGTGCTAACACTGAAGCTTTCTTT.

This clone has only a few counts. CDR3 DNA sequence: TGTGCCAGCAGCTTACAGGGTTGGACTGAAGCTTTCTTT. Translating it yields CASSLQGWTEAFF. The chain joins TRBV7-6 to TRBJ1-1; TRBD1 is a possible D gene (5 bases). This CDR3 is built from 13 residues. The germline V and J ends were trimmed by 2 bases and 5 bases, with 9 bases remaining between them. From germline, CDR1 is SGHVS and CDR2 FNYEAQ.

The genes are TRBV6-6 and TRBJ2-4; TRBD1 matches at 8 bases. Germline V lookup: CDR1 MNHNY, CDR2 SVGAGI (reference sequence). There are 14 residues in the CDR3. After removal of 5 bases from V and 7 bases from J, the junction contained 7 bases not matched to a gene. This CDR3 is CASSAQGAQNIQYF. CDR3 bases: TGTGCCAGCAGTGCCCAGGGGGCGCAGAACATTCAGTACTTC.